This is a list of T cell receptor beta chains from one sample in a study of T-cell reconstitution after alpha-beta-depleted transplantation in children. TCRdb analysed the PCR reads with MiXCR anew, one entry per CDR3 protein. The repertoire holds some 840,000 distinct CDR3 sequences, less than 20% seen once, with roughly 4.8% in the top ten. Sequenced material: PBMCs, mostly from graft donor cells, taken 360 days after TCRalphabeta/CD19-depleted stem cell transplant. The receptors were gathered from a male patient aged 10 to 17 who had a stem cell transplant for acute lymphoblastic leukemia, so the T cells may come from the graft donor. Both conserved end residues are trimmed from each CDR3. Fields, in order: D gene, V gene, J gene, CDR3 length, CDR3 protein. The D gene is left open where the match is weak.

>TRBD2|TRBV7-2|TRBJ2-1|15
ASSLVLLAGAFNEQF
>-|TRBV4-1|TRBJ2-6|17
ASSQSPLTVSSGANVLT
>TRBD1|TRBV7-9|TRBJ1-4|14
ASSPDRGLVYEKLF
>-|TRBV3-1|TRBJ2-3|14
ASSQDGGLLTDTQY
>-|TRBV30|TRBJ2-5|13
AWSATPGHRETQY
>-|TRBV7-6|TRBJ2-1|13
ASSDLGLSYNEQF
>-|TRBV28|TRBJ1-1|12
AIDPLPGNTEAF
>TRBD2|TRBV9|TRBJ2-7|12
ASSEGLAEIEQY
>-|TRBV20-1|TRBJ1-4|11
SARPATNEKLF
>-|TRBV4-1|TRBJ2-3|11
ASSPPRADTQY
>TRBD1|TRBV29-1|TRBJ1-2|12
SVGFGTGNYGYT
>TRBD2|TRBV29-1|TRBJ2-1|13
SSRPGTSGNNEQF
>-|TRBV5-1|TRBJ2-1|15
ASSLAPSRTSHNEQF
>-|TRBV7-8|TRBJ1-5|15
ASSLARYQQGNQPQH
>-|TRBV9|TRBJ2-6|14
ASSADWVEGANVLT
>-|TRBV6-5|TRBJ2-7|12
ASSYFDASYEQY
>TRBD2|TRBV5-1|TRBJ2-5|14
ASSLALAEDQETQY
>TRBD1|TRBV5-5|TRBJ2-5|15
ASSLGTGVLFQETQY
>-|TRBV20-1|TRBJ2-4|12
SARDFEGLNIQY
>-|TRBV18|TRBJ2-3|9
ASSPEDTQY
>TRBD1|TRBV4-1|TRBJ1-3|15
ASSLPGTGVSGNTIY
>TRBD2|TRBV27|TRBJ2-1|15
ASSPPLAGVRYNEQF
>-|TRBV5-1|TRBJ2-4|12
ASTEGDIKNIQY
>-|TRBV20-1|TRBJ1-2|10
SAASGQWGYT
>TRBD1|TRBV7-7|TRBJ2-2|13
ASSYGQANTGELF
>TRBD2|TRBV5-1|TRBJ2-3|15
ASSPYKSSGRIDTQY
>TRBD2|TRBV9|TRBJ2-3|16
ASSVNPRTSGDTDTQY
>-|TRBV7-8|TRBJ2-2|13
ASSLDPRDTGELF
>TRBD1|TRBV5-5|TRBJ2-1|12
ASSFPGQSNEQF
>-|TRBV10-1|TRBJ2-7|11
ASSKSYGAEQY
>-|TRBV13|TRBJ2-7|11
ASRAELAYEQY
>-|TRBV5-5|TRBJ2-5|9
ASSEAWDQY
>TRBD1|TRBV20-1|TRBJ1-5|13
SATGQGFGNQPQH
>TRBD2|TRBV7-3|TRBJ2-5|13
ASSFLGLASETQY
>-|TRBV29-1|TRBJ2-2|11
SVVKGRTGELF
>TRBD2|TRBV7-3|TRBJ2-2|17
ASSPEILGLAGVHGELF
>-|TRBV5-1|TRBJ2-2|12
ASSFPGFPGELF
>-|TRBV7-3|TRBJ2-5|12
ASSLDPGSETQY
>-|TRBV5-1|TRBJ1-6|12
ASSGGEVSSPLH
>-|TRBV29-1|TRBJ2-3|12
SVEGRPSTDTQY
>-|TRBV2|TRBJ2-7|11
ASSDDPGYEQY
>TRBD1|TRBV18|TRBJ1-2|11
ASSTDRDVGYT
>-|TRBV6-2/TRBV6-3|TRBJ2-4|14
ASSPSLISAKNIQY
>TRBD1|TRBV20-1|TRBJ2-1|12
SASWAGGLDEQF
>TRBD2|TRBV5-1|TRBJ2-2|15
ASSLAFTSGNTGELF
>TRBD1|TRBV5-1|TRBJ2-5|13
ASLGTGGVGETQY
>TRBD2|TRBV12-3/TRBV12-4|TRBJ2-1|11
ASSFPLAVEQF